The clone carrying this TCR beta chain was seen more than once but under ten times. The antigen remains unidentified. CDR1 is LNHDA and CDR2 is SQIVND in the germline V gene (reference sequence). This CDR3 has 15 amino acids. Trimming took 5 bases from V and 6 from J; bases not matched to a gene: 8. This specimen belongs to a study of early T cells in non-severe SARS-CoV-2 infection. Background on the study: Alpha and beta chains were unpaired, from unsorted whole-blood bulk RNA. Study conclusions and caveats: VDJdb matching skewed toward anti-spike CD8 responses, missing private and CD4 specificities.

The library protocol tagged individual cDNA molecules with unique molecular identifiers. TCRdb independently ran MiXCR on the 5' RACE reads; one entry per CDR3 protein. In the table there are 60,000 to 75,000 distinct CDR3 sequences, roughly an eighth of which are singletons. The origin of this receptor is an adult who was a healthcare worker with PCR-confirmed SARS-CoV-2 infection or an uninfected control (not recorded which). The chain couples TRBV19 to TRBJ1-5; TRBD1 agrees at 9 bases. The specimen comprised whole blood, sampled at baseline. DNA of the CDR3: TGTGCCAGTAGTGCATCCGGGACAGGGTTTCAGCCCCAGCATTTT. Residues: CASSASGTGFQPQHF. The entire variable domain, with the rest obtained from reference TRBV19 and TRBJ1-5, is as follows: DGGITQSPKYLFRKEGQNVTLSCEQNLNHDAMYWYRQDPGQGLRLIYYSQIVNDFQKGDIAEGYSVSREKKESFPLTVTSAQKNPTAFYLCASSASGTGFQPQHFGDGTRLSIL.